These T cell receptor beta chains were read from a single sample in a study of OX40 agonist ivuxolimab in advanced cancers. Some clones are missing from TCRdb's copy, which holds only in-frame ones; the method was immunoSEQ multiplex PCR. The data hold tens of thousands of clones, with 75% to 90% observed a single time. The sample consisted of CD4+ or CD8+ T cells sorted from blood, taken in a trial of the OX40 agonist ivuxolimab. The receptors derive from an adult with an advanced solid tumor such as melanoma, head and neck, liver or kidney cancer. Each CDR3 is given with its conserved first and last residue. The order of the fields is V gene, J gene, clone size, D gene, CDR3 DNA, CDR3 protein. D genes are given only for firm matches. Clone size is shown for a subset of rows, as once, few, many or a class of expanded clone.

V gene: TRBV4-1; J gene: TRBJ1-4; clone size: .; D gene: .; CDR3 DNA: TGCGCCAGCAGCCAAGCAAGGGGCAATAATGAAAAACTGTTTTTT; CDR3 protein: CASSQARGNNEKLFF
V gene: TRBV7-2; J gene: TRBJ1-5; clone size: .; D gene: .; CDR3 DNA: TGTGCCAGCAGCCAAACGACAGGAAATCAGCCCCAGCATTTT; CDR3 protein: CASSQTTGNQPQHF
V gene: TRBV4-2; J gene: TRBJ2-5; clone size: .; D gene: .; CDR3 DNA: TGTGCCAGCAGCGAAGGGTCCCACGGCGCCCAAGAGACCCAGTACTTC; CDR3 protein: CASSEGSHGAQETQYF
V gene: TRBV7-9; J gene: TRBJ2-3; clone size: once; D gene: TRBD2; CDR3 DNA: TGTGCCAGCAGCTTTTCGGCGGGAGGCACAGATACGCAGTATTTT; CDR3 protein: CASSFSAGGTDTQYF
V gene: TRBV6-1; J gene: TRBJ1-5; clone size: .; D gene: .; CDR3 DNA: TGTGCCAGCAGTGAAGGACAACAGCACTATCAGCCCCAGCATTTT; CDR3 protein: CASSEGQQHYQPQHF
V gene: TRBV19; J gene: TRBJ1-2; clone size: .; D gene: TRBD1; CDR3 DNA: TGTGCCAGTAGTCCCCTGAGGGCAGGGGGTTCGGGCTATGGCTACACCTTC; CDR3 protein: CASSPLRAGGSGYGYTF
V gene: TRBV30; J gene: TRBJ2-2; clone size: .; D gene: TRBD2; CDR3 DNA: TGTGCCTGGAGTAGGGTAGCGGGAGTGGTCGGGGAGCTGTTTTTT; CDR3 protein: CAWSRVAGVVGELFF
V gene: TRBV27; J gene: TRBJ2-5; clone size: .; D gene: .; CDR3 DNA: TGTGCCAGCAGTTTAAGACCCGACAGCCGAATTATCCAAGAGACCCAGTACTTC; CDR3 protein: CASSLRPDSRIIQETQYF
V gene: TRBV5-3; J gene: TRBJ1-2; clone size: few; D gene: TRBD1; CDR3 DNA: TGTGCCAGAACCCCGACAGGGGGAAACGGCTACACCTTC; CDR3 protein: CARTPTGGNGYTF
V gene: TRBV7-2; J gene: TRBJ1-3; clone size: .; D gene: .; CDR3 DNA: TGTGCCAGCAGCTTAACCGGTGCCCATACTTTAAACACCATATATTTT; CDR3 protein: CASSLTGAHTLNTIYF
V gene: TRBV25-1; J gene: TRBJ2-5; clone size: .; D gene: .; CDR3 DNA: TGTGCCAGCAGTGCGGGACTCTACCTAGAGACCCAGTACTTC; CDR3 protein: CASSAGLYLETQYF
V gene: TRBV18; J gene: TRBJ1-3; clone size: .; D gene: .; CDR3 DNA: TGTGCCAGCTCACGGGATTCGGGCGGAAACACCATATATTTT; CDR3 protein: CASSRDSGGNTIYF
V gene: TRBV19; J gene: TRBJ2-5; clone size: .; D gene: TRBD1; CDR3 DNA: TGTGCCAGCCGGGACAGGGGGTTCGGGGAGACCCAGTACTTC; CDR3 protein: CASRDRGFGETQYF
V gene: TRBV7-2; J gene: TRBJ2-5; clone size: .; D gene: .; CDR3 DNA: TGTGCCAGCAGCTTCATGATCCGACAAGAGACCCAGTACTTC; CDR3 protein: CASSFMIRQETQYF
V gene: TRBV18; J gene: TRBJ2-3; clone size: .; D gene: .; CDR3 DNA: TGTGCCAGCTCACCCTCAACAGGGGATACGCAGTATTTT; CDR3 protein: CASSPSTGDTQYF
V gene: TRBV29-1; J gene: TRBJ1-1; clone size: .; D gene: TRBD1; CDR3 DNA: TGCAGCGCAGAGGGACAGTCGAACACTGAAGCTTTCTTT; CDR3 protein: CSAEGQSNTEAFF
V gene: TRBV18; J gene: TRBJ1-1; clone size: once; D gene: .; CDR3 DNA: TGTGCCAGCTCACCTATCCAGGGGCTAGGGACTGAAGCTTTCTTT; CDR3 protein: CASSPIQGLGTEAFF
V gene: TRBV5-8; J gene: TRBJ2-2; clone size: few; D gene: .; CDR3 DNA: TGTGCCAGCAGCTCAGGTGACACCGGGGAGCTGTTTTTT; CDR3 protein: CASSSGDTGELFF
V gene: TRBV7-9; J gene: TRBJ2-7; clone size: .; D gene: .; CDR3 DNA: TGTGCCAGCAGCTTAATTTCGTTAGCGGATAGCCTATGGGGGTACGAGCAGTACTTC; CDR3 protein: CASSLISLADSLWGYEQYF
V gene: TRBV19; J gene: TRBJ2-3; clone size: .; D gene: .; CDR3 DNA: TGTGCCAGTACCTCTCGGGATACGCAGTATTTT; CDR3 protein: CASTSRDTQYF
V gene: TRBV6-6; J gene: TRBJ2-3; clone size: .; D gene: .; CDR3 DNA: TGTGCCAGCAAGGGACCCAGAAGCACAGATACGCAGTATTTT; CDR3 protein: CASKGPRSTDTQYF
V gene: TRBV2; J gene: TRBJ1-2; clone size: .; D gene: .; CDR3 DNA: TGTGCCAGCAATACTTTCATTAACTATGGCTACACCTTC; CDR3 protein: CASNTFINYGYTF
V gene: TRBV5-4; J gene: TRBJ2-3; clone size: .; D gene: .; CDR3 DNA: TGTGCCAGCAGCCCTCCTCCCACGGGAGCCAGCACAGATACGCAGTATTTT; CDR3 protein: CASSPPPTGASTDTQYF
V gene: TRBV11-3; J gene: TRBJ2-1; clone size: .; D gene: .; CDR3 DNA: TGTGCCAGCAGCTTTAGAAGGGGGGACAATGAGCAGTTCTTC; CDR3 protein: CASSFRRGDNEQFF
V gene: TRBV28; J gene: TRBJ2-3; clone size: .; D gene: TRBD1; CDR3 DNA: TGTGCCAGCAGCGTAGACAGGGGGCGGACAGATACGCAGTATTTT; CDR3 protein: CASSVDRGRTDTQYF
V gene: TRBV9; J gene: TRBJ1-1; clone size: .; D gene: .; CDR3 DNA: TGTGCCAGCAGCACCCGCGGAGGGGTCACTGAAGCTTTCTTT; CDR3 protein: CASSTRGGVTEAFF
V gene: TRBV5-6; J gene: TRBJ2-1; clone size: .; D gene: .; CDR3 DNA: TGTGCCAGCAGCCCCCCGTGGGTAAGCGGGGACATCTCCTACAATGAGCAGTTCTTC; CDR3 protein: CASSPPWVSGDISYNEQFF
V gene: TRBV30; J gene: TRBJ1-1; clone size: .; D gene: TRBD1; CDR3 DNA: TGTGCCTGGAGGGGTCAGGGACAGGGGGCTGAAGCTTTCTTT; CDR3 protein: CAWRGQGQGAEAFF
V gene: TRBV7-9; J gene: TRBJ1-3; clone size: few; D gene: .; CDR3 DNA: TGTGCCAGCAGCGTACCTGAGGCTGGAAACACCATATATTTT; CDR3 protein: CASSVPEAGNTIYF
V gene: TRBV25-1; J gene: TRBJ1-5; clone size: .; D gene: .; CDR3 DNA: TGTGCCAGCAGTGCCCCCGGGGGGGGACAGCCCCAGCATTTT; CDR3 protein: CASSAPGGGQPQHF
V gene: TRBV6-5; J gene: TRBJ1-1; clone size: once; D gene: .; CDR3 DNA: TGTGCCAGCACCTCGGACCTGACAGGCACTGAAGCTTTCTTT; CDR3 protein: CASTSDLTGTEAFF
V gene: TRBV7-6; J gene: TRBJ2-2; clone size: .; D gene: TRBD2; CDR3 DNA: TGTGCCAGCAGCTTAGAGGGAGGGAGCACCGGGGAGCTGTTTTTT; CDR3 protein: CASSLEGGSTGELFF
V gene: TRBV18; J gene: TRBJ1-1; clone size: .; D gene: .; CDR3 DNA: TGTGCCAGCTCACGGACAGCGAACACTGAAGCTTTCTTT; CDR3 protein: CASSRTANTEAFF
V gene: TRBV2; J gene: TRBJ2-7; clone size: once; D gene: TRBD1; CDR3 DNA: TGTGCCAGCAGGACGGACAGGGGGATCGGCGAGCAGTACTTC; CDR3 protein: CASRTDRGIGEQYF
V gene: TRBV6-1; J gene: TRBJ1-5; clone size: .; D gene: .; CDR3 DNA: TGTGCCAGCAGCGTTAGGACGGCTGCCAATCAGCCCCAGCATTTT; CDR3 protein: CASSVRTAANQPQHF
V gene: TRBV29-1; J gene: TRBJ2-5; clone size: .; D gene: TRBD1; CDR3 DNA: TGCAGCGTTGAAGCCCCTCGGACAGGGTGGGAGACCCAGTACTTC; CDR3 protein: CSVEAPRTGWETQYF
V gene: TRBV6-1; J gene: TRBJ1-5; clone size: .; D gene: .; CDR3 DNA: TGTGCCAGCAGTGGCTCGGCCCGGGGTAACCAGCCCCAGCATTTT; CDR3 protein: CASSGSARGNQPQHF
V gene: TRBV25-1; J gene: TRBJ2-5; clone size: .; D gene: TRBD2; CDR3 DNA: TGTGCCAGCAGGACTAGCCCCCAAGAGACCCAGTACTTC; CDR3 protein: CASRTSPQETQYF
V gene: TRBV19; J gene: TRBJ1-2; clone size: .; D gene: .; CDR3 DNA: TGTGCCAGTAGTATCGGCTCGCAGGGGCTTGGCTATGGCTACACCTTC; CDR3 protein: CASSIGSQGLGYGYTF
V gene: TRBV2; J gene: TRBJ2-2; clone size: .; D gene: .; CDR3 DNA: TGTGCCAGCAGTGAGGACGCGGCATATAACACCGGGGAGCTGTTTTTT; CDR3 protein: CASSEDAAYNTGELFF
V gene: TRBV10-3; J gene: TRBJ1-1; clone size: once; D gene: .; CDR3 DNA: TGTGCCATCAGTGATCGGACAGAAAACACTGAAGCTTTCTTT; CDR3 protein: CAISDRTENTEAFF
V gene: TRBV6-6; J gene: TRBJ2-3; clone size: .; D gene: .; CDR3 DNA: TGTGCCAGCAGCCCGGGAGCCACAGATACGCAGTATTTT; CDR3 protein: CASSPGATDTQYF
V gene: TRBV11-2; J gene: TRBJ2-2; clone size: .; D gene: .; CDR3 DNA: TGTGCCAGCAGTTATACAGGGTCTCAAGCCGGGGAGCTGTTTTTT; CDR3 protein: CASSYTGSQAGELFF
V gene: TRBV7-2; J gene: TRBJ2-7; clone size: .; D gene: .; CDR3 DNA: TGTGCCAGCAGCTTAAAGGAGGGTCCCTACGAGCAGTACTTC; CDR3 protein: CASSLKEGPYEQYF
V gene: TRBV19; J gene: TRBJ2-2; clone size: .; D gene: TRBD2; CDR3 DNA: TGTGCCAGTAGTAAACATCCTACCGGGACTAGCGGGGGGCCGAACACCGGGGAGCTGTTTTTT; CDR3 protein: CASSKHPTGTSGGPNTGELFF
V gene: TRBV2; J gene: TRBJ2-5; clone size: .; D gene: TRBD2; CDR3 DNA: TGTGCCAGCAGTGGCTCTAGCGGGGGATCGGAGACCCAGTACTTC; CDR3 protein: CASSGSSGGSETQYF
V gene: TRBV5-1; J gene: TRBJ1-4; clone size: .; D gene: .; CDR3 DNA: TGCGCCAGCAGCTCCCACACTGGCGCAGGGAGTGAAAAACTGTTTTTT; CDR3 protein: CASSSHTGAGSEKLFF
V gene: TRBV5-4; J gene: TRBJ2-5; clone size: .; D gene: .; CDR3 DNA: TGTGCCAGCAGCTTGGCCGGGGTAGGGGAGACCCAGTACTTC; CDR3 protein: CASSLAGVGETQYF
V gene: TRBV7-9; J gene: TRBJ2-1; clone size: .; D gene: TRBD2; CDR3 DNA: TGTGCCAGCAGTTATAGCGGGAGGGCCTCTTACAATGAGCAGTTCTTC; CDR3 protein: CASSYSGRASYNEQFF